This TCR beta chain was identified during a study of Graves' ophthalmopathy and Graves' hyperthyroidism (dated by TCRdb to the late 2010s). Describing the broader study: Stable hyperthyroidism was defined as no progression to ophthalmopathy within 18 months of follow-up. In total, 135 blood samples were TCR-sequenced: some 40 ophthalmopathy, some 75 hyperthyroidism and 17 hyperthyroidism-to-ophthalmopathy patients. An independent validation cohort was composed of fewer than 20 hyperthyroidism patients and roughly 16 patients who later progressed from hyperthyroidism to ophthalmopathy. The study used signatures of the TCR beta repertoire to tell Graves' ophthalmopathy apart from Graves' hyperthyroidism and to predict which patients would progress to ophthalmopathy. After sampling, hyperthyroidism patients received methimazole starting at 30 mg daily, and ophthalmopathy patients received high-dose intravenous methylprednisolone. A discovery set of 90 to 100 patients (43 ophthalmopathy, approximately 58 stable hyperthyroidism) was enrolled to explore V-J signatures distinguishing ophthalmopathy from hyperthyroidism. In roughly six hyperthyroidism patients, the T-cell repertoires found in thyroid tissue were compared with those found in blood. Overall results and qualifications from the work: Sample size was not statistically predetermined, and group allocation was not concealed from the investigators. In validation, the model predicted ophthalmopathy progression with less than 71% sensitivity and approximately 75% specificity; 12 predicted patients were CT-confirmed with GO in a median of about 6.2 months. In cross-validation, the 13-signature model distinguished ophthalmopathy from stable hyperthyroidism with 87.88% sensitivity and over 81% specificity, while in the test set the corresponding values were about 79% and 69%. Most expanded thyroid clonotypes with frequency above 0.001 were also detected in blood, suggesting blood repertoires may reflect the thyroid immune response.

Patients with hyperthyroidism were aged 18 to 65 years, had been newly diagnosed, and had a disease duration of less than 2 months. Patients with other autoimmune diseases, uncontrolled infections, pregnancy or lactation were excluded from the study. Diagnosis relied on clinical symptoms, serum thyroxine, TRAb, thyroid ultrasound and orbital computed tomography. Trizol reagent was used to extract the total RNA, and its quality was then checked on an Agilent 2100 Bioanalyzer. For repertoire sequencing, TCR beta CDR3 regions were amplified from RNA transcripts. The first round of RT-PCR was done with HTBI primers and the Qiagen OneStep RT-PCR kit, and was followed by a second round of multiplex PCR, then size selection and purification. The libraries underwent paired-end sequencing with 100 bp reads on an Illumina HiSeq2000. As for the original processing: Reads were processed with SOAPnuke, discarding reads with adapters, uncalled bases, mean Phred below 15, or no exact constant-primer or identifier match. COPE v1.2.5 was used to merge the high-quality paired reads. Unique nucleotide sequences were defined as clonotypes and aligned to IMGT TRB V, D and J references using MiTCR v1.1. The analysis was limited to V-J combinations with a frequency above 0.0001, which together covered over 99% of the repertoires. For each V-J combination, a TCR clonal expansion and chaos score was defined as F50 clonal expansion divided by the chaos observed in the TCRdist matrix. Welch's t-statistics and random forest were used to reduce the features to roughly 14 V-J combinations, which were then used as input to a naive Bayes classifier. The similarity between thyroid and blood repertoires was quantified using the Morisita-Horn index. TCRdb trimmed public reads at Q25 via fastp, called clones via MiXCR and kept in-frame beta chains. Rows matching on CDR3 protein sequence are summarized as one entry with the most common DNA and genes. What appears here as the V and J calls and clone size reflects TCRdb's work, not the paper's. In this sample the table shows about 550,000 distinct CDR3 sequences, under 45% of which occur a single time. Less than 4.5% of the sample belongs to the ten largest clones.

Its CDR3 holds 15 amino acids, cysteine through phenylalanine. Just CDR3 DNA is preserved here, 45 bases in frame from base 1. The germline V gene (reference sequence) gives CDR1 as DFQATT and CDR2 as SNEGSKA. Compared with germline, V lacks 4 bases and J lacks 11 bases; bases without a gene match: 17. This clonotype appeared once. Its antigen is not yet known. Base quality data are lacking; no much larger clone is found one base away. One read yields weak evidence. In this chain, TRBV20-1 is recombined with TRBJ2-5, and 9 junctional nucleotides match TRBD1. The receptor was isolated from an adult man with Graves' hyperthyroidism. Sequenced material: peripheral blood or thyroid tissue (not recorded which). CDR3 loop: CSANTGGHSADTQYF. The sequenced DNA: TGCAGTGCTAATACAGGGGGCCATAGCGCAGATACGCAGTACTTC.